The next 4 T cell receptor beta chains were all read from a single sample in a study of T cells after yellow fever vaccination. TCRdb re-derived calls from the 5' RACE reads in MiXCR, one entry per CDR3 protein. The repertoire has hundreds of thousands of distinct CDR3 sequences, around an eighth of them found once; the top ten carry 15%. Specimen: PBMCs, collected on the day of the yellow fever booster vaccination. All receptors come from a man aged 25-40 years who received the YFV17D yellow fever vaccine.

This clonotype occurred a few times. The CDR3 reads CATSDLGGRAQGNEQFF. The DNA of the CDR3 is TGTGCCACCAGTGATTTAGGCGGGAGGGCCCAAGGTAATGAGCAGTTCTTC. The chain couples TRBV24-1 to TRBJ2-1; 9 bases are shared with TRBD2. Germline V CDR1 and CDR2: KGHDR, SFDVKD. The CDR3 totals 17 residues. V trimming: 1 base; J trimming: 7 bases; junction bases outside the gene matches: 10.

The chain links TRBV12-3 or TRBV12-4 to TRBJ2-5; no definite D call. The CDR3 covers 14 residues. Trimming pared 2 bases from V and 2 bases from J, leaving 9 bases between. As DNA, the CDR3 is TGTGCCAGCAGTTTACAATGGAAACAAGAGACCCAGTACTTC. The encoded protein is CASSLQWKQETQYF.

V and J are TRBV6-2 or TRBV6-3 and TRBJ2-5, with 7 bases identical to TRBD1. The length of the CDR3 is 20 residues. V shed 6 bases, J shed 7 bases, and the junction held 29 bases outside the gene matches. CDR1 MNHEY and CDR2 SVGEGT come from the germline V gene. The CDR3 sequence is CASRGDSKISQTICVVTQYF. The CDR3 DNA reads as TGTGCCAGCAGGGGGGACAGCAAAATATCTCAAACGATATGTGTCGTGACCCAGTACTTC.

This clonotype was seen a handful of times. The chain has TRBV5-5 and TRBJ2-7; D is tentatively TRBD1 or TRBD2 (6 bases each). Trimming shortened V by 2 bases and J by 2 bases, and 14 bases separated the two germline ends. The CDR3 runs 15 residues. Germline CDR1 reads SGHKS; CDR2 reads YYEKEE (reference sequence). CDR3 sequence (DNA): TGTGCCAGCAGCTTAGGGGGGAGCAGTACCTACGAGCAGTACTTC. It yields the protein CASSLGGSSTYEQYF.